The 29 T cell receptor beta chains reported below all come from one sample, sequenced in a study of T cell responses to AZD1222 COVID-19 vaccine. Measured with immunoSEQ multiplex PCR; TCRdb has only the in-frame clones, and not every one. The top ten hold around 16% of the sample, which has about 56,000 clones, approximately 85% seen once. The material was peripheral blood, obtained on day 0 of AZD1222 vaccination. These receptors came from an adult in good health.

This clone was seen just once. The chain uses TRBV24-1 and TRBJ2-7; D is ambiguous. With 3 bases removed from V and 3 bases from J, the gap between germline ends came to 8 bases. CDR1 is KGHDR, CDR2 SFDVKD, per germline. The CDR3 is 13 amino acids. CDR3 in DNA: TGTGCCACCAGTGATGCCGTGGGCTACGAGCAGTACTTC. This codes for CATSDAVGYEQYF.

The V call is TRBV7-9, the J call TRBJ2-6; a possible D gene is TRBD1 (5 bases). In germline, CDR1 is SEHNR, CDR2 FQNEAQ (reference sequence). The ends were cut back, 4 bases at V and 1 base at J, with 11 bases in the middle. There are 16 residues in the CDR3. In nucleotides, the CDR3 is TGTGCCAGCAGCTCACCACAGGAGTCTGGGGCCAACGTCCTGACTTTC. Protein: CASSSPQESGANVLTF.

The chain recombines TRBV28 with TRBJ1-2, with unresolved D. Trimming left V 2 bases short and J 4 bases short, with 11 bases between. The germline CDR1 and CDR2 sequences are MDHEN and SYDVKM. The CDR3 totals 14 residues. The CDR3 sequence is CASSLTGHSYGYTF. The CDR3 DNA reads as TGTGCCAGCAGTTTAACCGGTCATAGCTATGGCTACACCTTC.

The V call is TRBV18, the J call TRBJ2-2, with D perhaps TRBD1 (6 bases). Trimming shortened V by 3 bases and J by 0 bases, and 8 bases separated the two germline ends. Looked up from germline, CDR1 is KGHSH and CDR2 is LQKENI. This CDR3 is built from 15 residues. CDR3 protein: CASSPRTANTGELFF. The CDR3 nucleotides are TGTGCCAGCTCACCCAGGACAGCGAACACCGGGGAGCTGTTTTTT.

The chain recombines TRBV27 with TRBJ2-7; unclear D gene. The length of the CDR3 is 15 residues. The ends were cut back, 6 bases at V and 0 bases at J, with 15 bases in the middle. Germline V gene sequence: CDR1 MNHEY, CDR2 SMNVEV (reference sequence). Here the CDR3 reads CASSSLTASSYEQYF. DNA for the CDR3: TGTGCCAGCAGCTCCCTGACGGCGAGCTCCTACGAGCAGTACTTC.

The rearrangement joins TRBV5-6 to TRBJ2-7; no definite D call. The germline V and J ends were trimmed by 3 bases and 2 bases, with 21 bases remaining between them. The CDR3 runs 17 residues. CDR1 and CDR2 (germline): SGHDT, YYEEEE. The CDR3 nucleotides read TGTGCCAGCAGCTCCGATTCCCCCCGACACCATACCTACGAGCAGTACTTC. Protein product: CASSSDSPRHHTYEQYF. The full variable domain, completed using reference TRBV5-6 and TRBJ2-7, is DAGVTQSPTHLIKTRGQQVTLRCSPKSGHDTVSWYQQALGQGPQFIFQYYEEEERQRGNFPDRFSGHQFPNYSSELNVNALLLGDSALYLCASSSDSPRHHTYEQYFGPGTRLTVT.

The rearrangement uses TRBV3-1 (or the pseudogene TRBV3-2) and TRBJ2-3; the D is unclear. V was shortened by 6 bases and J by 0 bases, with 10 bases between the two germline ends. The germline V gene has CDR1 LGHDT and CDR2 YNNKEL (reference sequence). The CDR3 totals 14 residues. The CDR3 nucleotides are TGTGCCAGCAGGTACAGTTCTAGCACAGATACGCAGTATTTT. Translated, it gives CASRYSSSTDTQYF.

The rearrangement links TRBV11-3 to TRBJ2-1; TRBD1 or TRBD2 may be the D gene (5 bases each). CDR3 size: 14 residues. The V gene's germline CDR1 is SGHNT and CDR2 YENEEA. V was cut by 5 bases and J by 7 bases, with 15 bases left in between. The CDR3, as DNA: TGTGCCAGCAGCGAACGCCCCGGGACGAATGAGCAGTTCTTC. This gives the protein CASSERPGTNEQFF.

In nucleotides, the CDR3 is TGTGCCAGCAGGCGGGACATTCCGAACACTGAAGCTTTCTTT. Its protein is CASRRDIPNTEAFF. The genes are TRBV3-1 (or the pseudogene TRBV3-2) and TRBJ1-1; tentatively, D is TRBD1 (6 bases). The germline CDR1 and CDR2 sequences are LGHDT and YNNKEL (reference sequence). CDR3 length: 14 amino acids. Between the trimmed V and J ends, which lost 6 bases and 1 base, there was a span of 12 bases.

The chain links TRBV28 to TRBJ2-4, with D perhaps matching TRBD2 (5 bases). Germline CDR1 and CDR2: MDHEN and SYDVKM. The germline V and J ends were trimmed by 3 bases and 12 bases, with 18 bases remaining between them. The CDR3 covers 14 residues. The CDR3 loop is CASSFLVGKRAQYF. The CDR3 nucleotides are TGTGCCAGCAGTTTCCTCGTCGGGAAAAGGGCTCAGTACTTC.

V and J are TRBV19 and TRBJ2-1; D remains unclear. The CDR3 contains 13 residues. Looked up from germline, CDR1 is LNHDA and CDR2 is SQIVND (reference sequence). V was pared by 6 bases and J by 0 bases, with 6 bases between. DNA of the CDR3: TGTGCCAGTAGGCCGAGCTCCTACAATGAGCAGTTCTTC. This codes for CASRPSSYNEQFF.

Note on this clone: A read error may account for a junction end that differs from germline. The sample carries other DNA sequences with the same CDR3. CDR3 sequence (DNA): TGCGCCAGCAGGGACCTTCTAGGAGATACGCAATATTTT. Residues: CASRDLLGDTQYF. The gene calls are TRBV5-1 and TRBJ2-3, with unresolved D. The CDR3 runs 13 residues. The germline gives CDR1 SGHRS, CDR2 YFSETQ.

The gene calls are TRBV27 and TRBJ2-7; maybe TRBD1 (6 bases). The CDR3 covers 14 residues. Trimming shortened V by 2 bases and J by 5 bases, and 13 bases separated the two germline ends. Germline CDR1 reads MNHEY; CDR2 reads SMNVEV (reference sequence). The chain's CDR3 is CASSLVGTHHEQYF. In nucleotides, the CDR3 is TGTGCCAGCAGTTTAGTAGGGACACACCACGAGCAGTACTTC.

The count of this clone is one. This chain connects TRBV6-6 to TRBJ2-1; TRBD2 matches at 10 bases. The length of the CDR3 is 16 residues. Germline V gene lookup returns CDR1 MNHNY and CDR2 SVGAGI (reference sequence). J lost 8 bases, V lost 1 base, and 8 bases had no gene match. The CDR3 spells CASSYLRTSGLDEQFF. DNA of the CDR3: TGTGCCAGCAGTTACTTAAGGACTAGCGGTCTCGATGAGCAGTTCTTC.

This clone showed up just a few times. This sequence joins TRBV28 and TRBJ2-7, with TRBD1 as a possible D gene (7 bases). Germline V CDR1 and CDR2: MDHEN, SYDVKM. V lost 8 bases to trimming and J lost 0 bases, with 14 bases between them. This CDR3 is 14 amino acids long. CDR3 protein: CASHAGQSSYEQYF. The CDR3 region has the DNA TGTGCCAGCCATGCGGGACAGAGCTCCTACGAGCAGTACTTC. The complete variable domain, with remaining parts taken from reference TRBV28 and TRBJ2-7, reads DVKVTQSSRYLVKRTGEKVFLECVQDMDHENMFWYRQDPGLGLRLIYFSYDVKMKEKGDIPEGYSVSREKKERFSLILESASTNQTSMYLCASHAGQSSYEQYFGPGTRLTVT.

This sequence joins TRBV24-1 and TRBJ2-2, with D unclear. V gave up 3 bases and J gave up 2 bases, with 12 bases separating them. The CDR3 extends over 16 amino acids. Germline V gene data show CDR1 as KGHDR and CDR2 as SFDVKD. This CDR3 reads CATSDRGLFNTGELFF. DNA of the CDR3: TGTGCCACCAGTGATCGTGGGCTTTTTAACACCGGGGAGCTGTTTTTT.

V is TRBV6-5 and J is TRBJ2-3; possible D gene TRBD1, 6 bases. This CDR3 contains 15 residues. The ends were cut back, 0 bases at V and 4 bases at J, with 11 bases in the middle. Germline assignment: CDR1 MNHEY and CDR2 SVGAGI. The CDR3 here is CASSYSYRDPDTQYF. CDR3 bases: TGTGCCAGCAGTTACTCATACAGGGACCCAGATACGCAGTATTTT.

The count of this clone is one. The V gene is TRBV7-8, the J gene TRBJ1-2, with 7 bases lining up with TRBD1. Germline values: CDR1 SGHVS, CDR2 FQNEAQ. J lost 4 bases, V lost 5 bases, and 10 bases had no gene match. The length of the CDR3 is 15 residues. CDR3: CASSPPGQLIYGYTF. The DNA for the CDR3 is TGTGCCAGCAGCCCACCGGGACAGCTGATCTATGGCTACACCTTC.

The chain links TRBV6-5 to TRBJ1-1; D may be TRBD1 (6 bases). There are 15 residues in the CDR3. The germline V and J ends were trimmed by 0 bases and 4 bases, with 12 bases remaining between them. The germline gives CDR1 MNHEY, CDR2 SVGAGI. The CDR3 here is CASSYSGALGTEAFF. For the CDR3, the DNA is TGTGCCAGCAGTTACTCGGGGGCTTTGGGCACTGAAGCTTTCTTT.

V usage is TRBV11-2 and J usage is TRBJ2-7; TRBD1 agrees at 11 bases. V lost 3 bases to trimming and J lost 3 bases; unmatched junction nucleotides: 7. The CDR3 contains 16 residues. CDR1 and CDR2 (germline): SGHAT, FQNNGV. In nucleotides, the CDR3 is TGTGCCAGCAGCTTCCACTCCGGGACAGGGGGCTACGAGCAGTACTTC. Protein: CASSFHSGTGGYEQYF.

The gene calls are TRBV29-1 and TRBJ2-7; 10 positions agree with TRBD1. J gave up 3 bases and V 7 bases, and 6 bases lay outside the gene matches. CDR3 length: 13 amino acids. Germline CDR1 reads SQVTM; CDR2 reads ANQGSEA. The CDR3 sequence is CSGWDRGSYEQYF. CDR3 in DNA: TGCAGCGGGTGGGACAGGGGAAGCTACGAGCAGTACTTC.

The gene calls are TRBV18 and TRBJ2-5, with D unresolved. V was shortened by 2 bases and J by 5 bases, with 18 bases between the two germline ends. Germline assignment: CDR1 KGHSH and CDR2 LQKENI. CDR3 size: 16 residues. CDR3: CASSPVQVRGWETQYF. The CDR3 DNA sequence: TGTGCCAGCTCACCAGTCCAAGTCCGAGGATGGGAGACCCAGTACTTC. The full variable domain, rest sourced from reference TRBV18 and TRBJ2-5, is NAGVMQNPRHLVRRRGQEARLRCSPMKGHSHVYWYRQLPEEGLKFMVYLQKENIIDESGMPKERFSAEFPKEGPSILRIQQVVRGDSAAYFCASSPVQVRGWETQYFGPGTRLLVL.

The J gene is TRBJ1-2, the V gene TRBV13; D possibly corresponds to TRBD1 (6 bases). Germline V gives CDR1 PRHDT, CDR2 FYEKMQ (reference sequence). Trimming removed 0 bases from V and 4 bases from J, with 9 bases in between. The CDR3 has 14 amino acids. The CDR3 nucleotides are TGTGCCAGCAGCTTAGGGGGGGCAGCCTATGGCTACACCTTC. Amino acids: CASSLGGAAYGYTF.

This clone appeared a single time. The CDR3 region is CASSQDLRLAPEQYF. The DNA of the CDR3 is TGTGCCAGCAGCCAAGATCTGAGGCTAGCCCCCGAGCAGTACTTC. This chain connects TRBV4-2 to TRBJ2-7; maybe TRBD2 (5 bases). V lost 0 bases and J lost 6, with 15 bases in between. The CDR3 covers 15 residues. Germline CDR1 reads LGHNA; CDR2 reads YNFKEQ.

The CDR3 sequence is CASSLAGLARYNEQFF. In DNA form, the CDR3 reads TGTGCCAGCAGCTTGGCCGGGCTAGCGCGGTACAATGAGCAGTTCTTC. The gene calls are TRBV5-6 and TRBJ2-1, with D possibly matching TRBD2 (6 bases). The CDR3 runs 16 residues. CDR1 is SGHDT, CDR2 YYEEEE, per germline. Trimming took off 0 bases at V and 4 bases at J, with 14 bases between the two ends.

V usage is TRBV5-1 and J usage is TRBJ2-7; 8 bases map to TRBD1. CDR3 size: 14 residues. Germline lookup yields CDR1 SGHRS and CDR2 YFSETQ. V gave up 4 bases and J gave up 0 bases; unmatched junction bases: 3. This CDR3 is CASSRGQGSYEQYF. For the CDR3, the DNA is TGCGCCAGCAGCAGAGGACAGGGCTCCTACGAGCAGTACTTC.

In DNA, the CDR3 is TGTGCCAGCAGCGTAGAGGACAGGCGTTCACCCCTCCACTTT. It translates to CASSVEDRRSPLHF. V gene TRBV9 combines with J gene TRBJ1-6; 7 bases are shared with TRBD1. The CDR3 runs 14 residues. The V and J ends lost 0 bases and 9 bases, in that order; junction bases with no gene match: 3. Germline values: CDR1 SGDLS, CDR2 YYNGEE.

The V call is TRBV6-5, the J call TRBJ1-6; D is possibly TRBD1 (6 bases). CDR1 is MNHEY, CDR2 SVGAGI, per germline. V lost 7 bases and J 10 bases, leaving 17 bases between the germline ends. CDR3 length: 14 amino acids. The CDR3 here is CASTQQGARSPLHF. The CDR3 coding sequence is TGTGCCAGCACCCAACAGGGTGCGAGATCACCCCTCCACTTT.

V is TRBV12-3 or TRBV12-4 and J is TRBJ2-7; D is perhaps TRBD1 or TRBD2 (6 bases each). V was shortened by 7 bases and J by 3 bases, with 13 bases between the two germline ends. The CDR3 consists of 13 residues. CDR3 loop: CASTRGGSYEQYF. CDR3 bases: TGTGCCAGCACCAGAGGGGGGAGCTACGAGCAGTACTTC.